This TCR beta chain was documented in a study of tumor-infiltrating lymphocytes in primary liver carcinoma. The wider study: Both sexes were represented among patients, who were 30 to 69 years old.

TCR beta cDNA came from approximately 490 ng total RNA, primed with a constant-region primer. Library construction for TCR beta comprised three nested multiplex PCR rounds performed with slightly modified ARM-PCR. Rounds one and two of PCR, each of 10 cycles, were primed with TRBV1-TRBV30 forward primers and a C-beta reverse primer. Each CDR3 protein is one row after TCRdb ran MiXCR on the multiplex PCR reads. The data show 100,000 to 150,000 distinct CDR3 sequences, with around 64% seen just once and roughly 8% held by the top ten. Co-extracting RNA and DNA was done with roughly 17-32 mg of unsorted bulk tissue as input. This clonotype was counted ten times or more. The antigen remains unidentified. Germline assignment: CDR1 MNHNS and CDR2 SASEGT. V gave up 3 bases and J gave up 4 bases; unmatched junction bases: 12. The CDR3 is 18 amino acids. Study-wide findings and caveats: Appearing in all five tumor regions was true of only about 7.5-25% of top clones. Tumor-adjacent and tumor-blood pairs overlapped less than tumor region pairs did. The study found a significantly higher top-250-clone fraction in tumors than in blood (p = 0.039).

The sequence was obtained from a woman aged 55-69 years with primary liver carcinoma and hepatitis B virus infection. This chain connects TRBV6-1 to TRBJ2-3, with 11 positions matching TRBD2. Sequencing was carried out using liver tumor tissue from sampling region 3. The subset denotes: tumor region T3, left-lateral pole. The CDR3 DNA sequence: TGTGCCAGCAGTGACACTAATACGGGACTAGCGGCGGCAGATACGCAGTATTTT. This codes for CASSDTNTGLAAADTQYF.